This T cell receptor (beta chain) was identified during a study of cytomegalovirus exposure and HLA in healthy donors. Findings and caveats of the study: Some TCR beta chains (roughly 160 of them) were listed as cytomegalovirus-associated. Generally TCR sequences proved uncommon, though certain public TCRs appeared in numerous donors. Reports described diagnosis of cytomegalovirus status by the classifier as highly specific and sensitive.

The donors were part of the validation cohort of roughly 110 subjects. That cohort was separate from the first cohort, which comprised 500 to 700 subjects. Using immunoSEQ multiplex PCR, the repertoire was profiled, and TCRdb retains in-frame clones only, with some absent. The sample lists around 250,000 clones, 80% to 95% occurring once. A word on this clone: Its antigen is still unknown.

The germline CDR1 and CDR2 sequences are SGHRS and YFSETQ. This CDR3 is built from 12 residues. V lost 6 bases and J lost 8, with 12 bases in between. This clonotype originated in a woman aged 25 to 39 in good health and CMV-seronegative. Material: PBMCs. This chain uses TRBV5-1 with TRBJ2-1; D is tentatively TRBD1 or TRBD2 (6 bases each). The CDR3 coding sequence is TGCGCCAGCACCAGGGGCGGGGATGAGCAGTTCTTC. Amino acids: CASTRGGDEQFF.